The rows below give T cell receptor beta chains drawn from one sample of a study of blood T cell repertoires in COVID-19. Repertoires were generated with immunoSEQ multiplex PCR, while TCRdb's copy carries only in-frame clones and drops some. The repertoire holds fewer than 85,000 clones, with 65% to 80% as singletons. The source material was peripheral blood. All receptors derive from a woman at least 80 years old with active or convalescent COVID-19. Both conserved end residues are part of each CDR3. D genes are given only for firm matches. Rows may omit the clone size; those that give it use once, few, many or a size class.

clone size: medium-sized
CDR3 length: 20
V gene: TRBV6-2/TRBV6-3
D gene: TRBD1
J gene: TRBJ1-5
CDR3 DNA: TGTGCCAGCAGTTACGACAGGCTGGGACAGGAGATTTATAGCAATCAGCCCCAGCATTTT
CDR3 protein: CASSYDRLGQEIYSNQPQHF

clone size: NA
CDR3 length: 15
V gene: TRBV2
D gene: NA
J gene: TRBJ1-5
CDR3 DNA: TGTGCCAGCAGTGGGGGGGGTTCCTATCTTTCACCCCAGCATTTT
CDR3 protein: CASSGGGSYLSPQHF

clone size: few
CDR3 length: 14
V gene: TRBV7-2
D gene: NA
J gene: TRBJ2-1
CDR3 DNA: TGTGCCAGCAGCCTAAGGTACAGAGACAATGAGCAGTTCTTC
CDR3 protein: CASSLRYRDNEQFF

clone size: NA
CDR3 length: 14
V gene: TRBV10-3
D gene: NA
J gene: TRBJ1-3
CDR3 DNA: TGTGCCATCAGTGACACGGTCTCTGGAAACACCATATATTTT
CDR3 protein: CAISDTVSGNTIYF

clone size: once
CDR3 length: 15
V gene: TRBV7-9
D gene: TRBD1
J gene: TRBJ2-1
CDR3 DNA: TGTGCCAGCAGCTTCAGACAGGGGGGAGACAATGAGCAGTTCTTC
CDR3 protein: CASSFRQGGDNEQFF

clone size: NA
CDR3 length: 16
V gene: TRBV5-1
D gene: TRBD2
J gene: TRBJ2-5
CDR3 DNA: TGCGCCAGCAGTCCGGGGACTAGCGGACTCCAAGAGACCCAGTACTTC
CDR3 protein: CASSPGTSGLQETQYF

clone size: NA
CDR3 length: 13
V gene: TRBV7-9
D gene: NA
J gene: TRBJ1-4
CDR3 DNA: TGTGCCAGCAGCCGGGACATAAATGAAAAACTGTTTTTT
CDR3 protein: CASSRDINEKLFF

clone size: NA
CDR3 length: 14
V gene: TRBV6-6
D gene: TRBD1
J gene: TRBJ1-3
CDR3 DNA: TGTGCCAGCAGTTCACAGGGGTTTTTAGACACCATATATTTT
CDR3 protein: CASSSQGFLDTIYF

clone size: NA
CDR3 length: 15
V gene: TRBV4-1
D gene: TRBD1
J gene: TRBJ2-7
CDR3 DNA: TGCGCCAGCAGCCAAGATGGCAACAGGGGATACGAGCAGTACTTC
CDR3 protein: CASSQDGNRGYEQYF

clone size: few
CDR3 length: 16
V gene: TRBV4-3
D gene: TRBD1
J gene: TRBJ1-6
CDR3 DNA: TGCGCCAGCAGCCAAGCCCGGGGGACAGGGGTGTCACCCCTCCACTTT
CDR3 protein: CASSQARGTGVSPLHF

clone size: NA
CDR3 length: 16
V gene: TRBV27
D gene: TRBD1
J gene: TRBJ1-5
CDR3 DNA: TGTGCCAGCGGATACAGGGGATCGAGGAACAATCAGCCCCAGCATTTT
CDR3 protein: CASGYRGSRNNQPQHF

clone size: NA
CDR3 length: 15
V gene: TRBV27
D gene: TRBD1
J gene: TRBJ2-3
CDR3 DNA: TGTGCCAGCAGTCCACAGGGGCGGGGCACAGATACGCAGTATTTT
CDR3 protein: CASSPQGRGTDTQYF

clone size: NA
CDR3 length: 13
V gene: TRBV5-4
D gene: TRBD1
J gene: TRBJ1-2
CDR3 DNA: TGTGCCAGCAGCTTGGCGGGGACAGAAGGCTACACCTTC
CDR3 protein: CASSLAGTEGYTF

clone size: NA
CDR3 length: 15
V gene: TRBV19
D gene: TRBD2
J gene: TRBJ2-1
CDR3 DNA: TGTGCCAGTAGGCAAGGGGCGGGGGGTTACAATGAGCAGTTCTTC
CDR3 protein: CASRQGAGGYNEQFF

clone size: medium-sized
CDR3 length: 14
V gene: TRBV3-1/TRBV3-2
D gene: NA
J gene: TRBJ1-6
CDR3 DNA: TGTGCCAGCAGCCAAGGAGGGAACAATTCACCCCTCCACTTT
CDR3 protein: CASSQGGNNSPLHF

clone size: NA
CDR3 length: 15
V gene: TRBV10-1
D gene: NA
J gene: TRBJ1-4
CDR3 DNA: TGCGCCAGCAGTGTTCTCATAACAAGGGGTGAAAAACTGTTTTTT
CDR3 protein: CASSVLITRGEKLFF

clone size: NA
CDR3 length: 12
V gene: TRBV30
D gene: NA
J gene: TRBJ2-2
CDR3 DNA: TGTGCCTGGATGGGTGAGGGCGGGGAGCTGTTTTTT
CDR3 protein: CAWMGEGGELFF

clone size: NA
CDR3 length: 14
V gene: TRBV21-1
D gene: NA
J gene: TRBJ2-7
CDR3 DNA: TGTGCCAGCAGCTCCCGTGAGTCCCTGTGCGAGCAGTACTTC
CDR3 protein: CASSSRESLCEQYF

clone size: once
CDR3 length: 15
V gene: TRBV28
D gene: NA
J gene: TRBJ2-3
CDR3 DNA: TGTGCCAGCAGTTTTGCGGGACAGAGCACAGATACGCAGTATTTT
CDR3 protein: CASSFAGQSTDTQYF

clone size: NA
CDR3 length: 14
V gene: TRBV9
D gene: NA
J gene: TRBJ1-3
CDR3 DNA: TGTGCCAGCAGCGTAGGGGGCGTTGGAAACACCATATATTTT
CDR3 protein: CASSVGGVGNTIYF

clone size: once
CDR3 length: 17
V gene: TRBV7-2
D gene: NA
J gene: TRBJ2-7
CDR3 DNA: TGTGCCAGCAGCTTATTGTCCCCCTATGATCCAGGGACTGAGCAGTACTTC
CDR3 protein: CASSLLSPYDPGTEQYF

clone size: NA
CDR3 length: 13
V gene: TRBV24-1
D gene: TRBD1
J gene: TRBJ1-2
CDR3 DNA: TGTGCCACCAGTGATGGTACAGGGGGAGGCTACACCTTC
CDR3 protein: CATSDGTGGGYTF

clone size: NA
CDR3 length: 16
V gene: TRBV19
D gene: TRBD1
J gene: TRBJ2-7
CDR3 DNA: TGTGCCAGTAGTCGATTTCCGGGACAGGGTTCCTACGAGCAGTACTTC
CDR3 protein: CASSRFPGQGSYEQYF

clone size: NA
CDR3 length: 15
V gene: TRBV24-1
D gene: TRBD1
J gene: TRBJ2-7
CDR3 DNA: TGTGCCACCAGTGCCCCGACAGGGGAGCCCTACGAGCAGTACTTC
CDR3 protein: CATSAPTGEPYEQYF

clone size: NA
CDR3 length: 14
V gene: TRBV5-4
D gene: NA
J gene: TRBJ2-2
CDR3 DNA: TGTGCCAGCAGCGGAGAGGGTAAACCCGGGGAGCTGTTTTTT
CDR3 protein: CASSGEGKPGELFF

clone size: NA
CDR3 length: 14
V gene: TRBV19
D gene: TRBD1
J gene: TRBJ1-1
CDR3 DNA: TGTGCCAGTGAGGGACAGACTACAAACACTGAAGCTTTCTTT
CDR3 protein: CASEGQTTNTEAFF

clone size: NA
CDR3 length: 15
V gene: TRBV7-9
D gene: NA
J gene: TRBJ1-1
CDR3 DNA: TGTGCCAGCAGCCTAACGGGGGGCGCAGGCACTGAAGCTTTCTTT
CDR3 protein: CASSLTGGAGTEAFF

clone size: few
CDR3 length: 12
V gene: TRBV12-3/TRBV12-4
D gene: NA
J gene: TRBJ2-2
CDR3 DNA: TGTGCCAGCGGACAGAACACCGGGGAGCTGTTTTTT
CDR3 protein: CASGQNTGELFF

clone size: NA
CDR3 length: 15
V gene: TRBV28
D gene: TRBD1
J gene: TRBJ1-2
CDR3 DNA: TGTGCCAGCAGTTTTCAGGGACAGGTGACCTATGGCTACACCTTC
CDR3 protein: CASSFQGQVTYGYTF

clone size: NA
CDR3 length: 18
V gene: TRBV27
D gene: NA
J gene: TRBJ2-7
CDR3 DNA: TGTGCCAGCAGTTTATCGAAATCCTCAGGAGGGGTCCCCTACGAGCAGTACTTC
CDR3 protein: CASSLSKSSGGVPYEQYF

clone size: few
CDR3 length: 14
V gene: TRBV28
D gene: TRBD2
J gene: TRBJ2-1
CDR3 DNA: TGTGCCAGCAGTACGCCCCTAGCGGGCTACGAGCAGTTCTTC
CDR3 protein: CASSTPLAGYEQFF

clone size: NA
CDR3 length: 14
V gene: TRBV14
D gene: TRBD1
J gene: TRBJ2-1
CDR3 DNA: TGTGCCAGCAGCCTCAGGACAGGGATCGATGAGCAGTTCTTC
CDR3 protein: CASSLRTGIDEQFF

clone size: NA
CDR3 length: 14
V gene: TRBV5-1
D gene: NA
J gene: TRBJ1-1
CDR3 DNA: TGCGCCAGCAGCTTGACAGTGATGAACACTGAAGCTTTCTTT
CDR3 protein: CASSLTVMNTEAFF

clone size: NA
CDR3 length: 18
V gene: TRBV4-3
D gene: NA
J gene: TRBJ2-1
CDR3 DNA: TGCGCCAGCAGCCAAGTGGCGGGGGCCGAAACCTTAAACAATGAGCAGTTCTTC
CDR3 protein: CASSQVAGAETLNNEQFF

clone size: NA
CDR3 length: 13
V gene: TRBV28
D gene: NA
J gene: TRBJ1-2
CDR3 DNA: TGTGCCAGCAGTTTCCGAGGGGGCTATGGCTACACCTTC
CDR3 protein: CASSFRGGYGYTF

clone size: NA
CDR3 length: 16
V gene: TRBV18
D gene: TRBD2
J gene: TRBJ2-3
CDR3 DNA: TGTGCCAGCTCACCTCTGAGCGGGGGGGCCACAGATACGCAGTATTTT
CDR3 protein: CASSPLSGGATDTQYF

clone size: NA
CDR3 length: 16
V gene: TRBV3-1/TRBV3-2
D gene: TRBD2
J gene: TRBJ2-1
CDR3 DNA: TGTGCCAGCAGCCTCCTCTACGGGGGGGATTACAATGAGCAGTTCTTC
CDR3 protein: CASSLLYGGDYNEQFF

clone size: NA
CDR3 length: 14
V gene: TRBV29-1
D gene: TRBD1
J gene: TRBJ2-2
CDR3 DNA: TGCAGCGCTTCAGGGACAGGGGGGACCGGGGAGCTGTTTTTT
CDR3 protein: CSASGTGGTGELFF

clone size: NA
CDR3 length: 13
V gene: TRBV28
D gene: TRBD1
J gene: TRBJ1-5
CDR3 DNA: TGTGCCAGCAGTCCAGGGGGATCTCAGCCCCAGCATTTT
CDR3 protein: CASSPGGSQPQHF

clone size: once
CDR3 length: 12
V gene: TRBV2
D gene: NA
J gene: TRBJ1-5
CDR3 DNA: TGTGCCAGCCGTCCGTTTAATCAGCCCCAGCATTTT
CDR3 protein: CASRPFNQPQHF

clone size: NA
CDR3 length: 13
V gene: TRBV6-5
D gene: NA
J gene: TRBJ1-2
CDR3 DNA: TGTGCCAGCAGTCCCGACAGAAACTATGGCTACACCTTC
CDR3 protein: CASSPDRNYGYTF

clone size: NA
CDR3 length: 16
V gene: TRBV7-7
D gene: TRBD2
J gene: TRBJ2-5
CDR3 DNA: TGTGCTAGCAGCTTGACTAGCGGGGGGAGTGGAGAGACCCAGTACTTC
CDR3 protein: CASSLTSGGSGETQYF

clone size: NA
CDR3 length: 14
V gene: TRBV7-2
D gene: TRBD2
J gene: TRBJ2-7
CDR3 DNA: TGTGCCAGCAGCTTCGTAGCGGGAGACTACGAGCAGTACTTC
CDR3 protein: CASSFVAGDYEQYF

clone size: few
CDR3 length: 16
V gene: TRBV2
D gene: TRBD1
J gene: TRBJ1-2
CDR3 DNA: TGTGCCAGCAGTTATCGTCCCGGGACAGAAAACTATGGCTACACCTTC
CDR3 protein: CASSYRPGTENYGYTF

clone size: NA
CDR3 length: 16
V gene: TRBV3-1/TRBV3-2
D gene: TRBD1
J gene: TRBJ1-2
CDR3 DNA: TGTGCCAGCAGCCAGAAGGGGGCTTGGGGCTACTATGGCTACACCTTC
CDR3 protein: CASSQKGAWGYYGYTF

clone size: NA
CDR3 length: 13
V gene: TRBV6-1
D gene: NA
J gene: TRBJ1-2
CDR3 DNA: TGTGCCAGCAGTGAAGCCTGGGGGGATGGCTACACCTTC
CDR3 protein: CASSEAWGDGYTF